This passage covers 21 T cell receptor beta chains from one sample sequenced in a study of control samples from healthy donors and cancer patients. The protocol was immunoSEQ multiplex PCR, while the TCRdb copy is restricted to in-frame clones and leaves out a portion. The sample holds about 63,000 clones; approximately 85% are singletons and the top ten take 5% to 6.5%. The material sequenced was blood. These receptors all come from a middle-aged man in good health.

The V call is TRBV3-1 (or the pseudogene TRBV3-2), the J call TRBJ1-2; 10 nucleotides match TRBD1. V shed 5 bases, J shed 8 bases, and the junction held 5 bases outside the gene matches. Germline values: CDR1 LGHDT, CDR2 YNNKEL (reference sequence). The CDR3 runs to 13 residues. The CDR3 sequence: CASSFGTGDGYTF. In DNA, the CDR3 is TGTGCCAGCAGCTTTGGGACAGGGGACGGCTACACCTTC.

The rearrangement joins TRBV7-2 to TRBJ1-1; D possibly corresponds to TRBD1 (6 bases). This CDR3 has 13 amino acids. The germline CDR1 and CDR2 sequences are SGHTA and FQGNSA. The V and J ends lost 3 bases and 6 bases respectively, with 11 bases between them. The CDR3 loop is CASSFRGASEAFF. The CDR3 DNA follows: TGTGCCAGCAGCTTTAGGGGGGCCTCTGAAGCTTTCTTT.

CDR3 DNA: TGTGCCAGCAGCTTAGTGGCCGGGACTGAAGCTTTCTTT. Its protein product is CASSLVAGTEAFF. J is TRBJ1-1 and V is TRBV7-9; D is ambiguous. Trimming took off 1 base at V and 5 bases at J, with 8 bases between the two ends. Germline lookup yields CDR1 SEHNR and CDR2 FQNEAQ (reference sequence). This CDR3 region has 13 residues.

The chain is built from TRBV30 and TRBJ1-1, with 8 bases aligning to TRBD1. Per the germline V gene, CDR1 is GTSNPN and CDR2 is SVGIG (reference sequence). This CDR3 has 13 amino acids. V was pared by 3 bases and J by 3 bases, with 3 bases of the junction left unmatched. The CDR3 is CAWSQDRDTEAFF. CDR3 coding DNA: TGTGCCTGGAGCCAGGACAGGGACACTGAAGCTTTCTTT.

The J gene is TRBJ2-5, the V gene TRBV6-5; unclear D gene. Looked up from germline, CDR1 is MNHEY and CDR2 is SVGAGI. The CDR3 sequence is 14 residues long. V was pared by 0 bases and J by 4 bases, with 9 bases between. The CDR3 DNA reads TGTGCCAGCAGTTACTCGGGGTTGGGAGAGACCCAGTACTTC. Its translation is CASSYSGLGETQYF.

The gene calls are TRBV5-1 and TRBJ1-4; a possible D gene is TRBD1 (5 bases). The CDR3 has 15 amino acids. Germline V CDR1 and CDR2: SGHRS, YFSETQ. V lost 1 base to trimming and J lost 7 bases, with 14 bases between them. CDR3 sequence: CASSLQRGIGEKLFF. The CDR3 DNA is TGCGCCAGCAGCTTGCAAAGGGGCATTGGTGAAAAACTGTTTTTT.

This chain joins TRBV28 and TRBJ2-2; D not certain. The CDR3 has 13 residues. Per the germline V gene, CDR1 is MDHEN and CDR2 is SYDVKM. Between the trimmed V and J ends, which lost 4 bases and 8 bases, there was a span of 11 bases. This chain's CDR3 is CASSSTGVGELFF. The CDR3 DNA reads TGTGCCAGCAGTTCCACGGGTGTAGGGGAGCTGTTTTTT.

The genes are TRBV5-1 and TRBJ2-2, with TRBD1 as a possible D gene (6 bases). CDR1 is SGHRS and CDR2 is YFSETQ in the germline V gene. The CDR3 extends over 15 amino acids. V lost 4 bases and J 4 bases, leaving 14 bases between the germline ends. This CDR3 reads CASSPQGLGTGELFF. As DNA, the CDR3 is TGCGCCAGCAGCCCACAGGGTTTGGGCACCGGGGAGCTGTTTTTT. Together with reference TRBV5-1 and TRBJ2-2, the CDR3 gives the full variable domain: KAGVTQTPRYLIKTRGQQVTLSCSPISGHRSVSWYQQTPGQGLQFLFEYFSETQRNKGNFPGRFSGRQFSNSRSEMNVSTLELGDSALYLCASSPQGLGTGELFFGEGSRLTVL.

This rearrangement joins TRBV18 to TRBJ1-5, with 7 bases that match TRBD1. Losses at the gene ends were 6 bases for V and 3 bases for J; bases not matched to a gene: 5. This CDR3 is 14 amino acids long. CDR1 and CDR2 (germline): KGHSH, LQKENI. The CDR3 nucleotides are TGTGCCAGCTCCCCGACAGGGCACAATCAGCCCCAGCATTTT. Its protein product is CASSPTGHNQPQHF.

This chain connects TRBV12-3 or TRBV12-4 to TRBJ1-5; D gene uncertain. There are 13 residues in the CDR3. V lost 3 bases and J 1 base, leaving 4 bases between the germline ends. CDR3 loop: CASSFGSNQPQHF. The CDR3 DNA reads as TGTGCCAGCAGTTTCGGCAGCAATCAGCCCCAGCATTTT.

This chain uses TRBV27 with TRBJ1-2; 9 positions agree with TRBD1. The CDR3 totals 13 residues. V shed 6 bases, J shed 5 bases, and the junction held 4 bases outside the gene matches. Germline V CDR1 and CDR2: MNHEY, SMNVEV (reference sequence). CDR3 sequence reads: CASRRGQGYGYTF. In DNA form, the CDR3 reads TGTGCCAGCAGACGAGGACAGGGGTATGGCTACACCTTC.

This rearrangement joins TRBV27 to TRBJ2-5, with TRBD1 matching 8 bases. The J segment lost 5 bases and the V segment lost 5 bases, leaving 7 bases of the junction unmatched. Germline V gene lookup returns CDR1 MNHEY and CDR2 SMNVEV (reference sequence). This CDR3 region has 14 residues. This chain's CDR3 is CASSLGQGAETQYF. In nucleotides, the CDR3 is TGTGCCAGCAGTCTAGGACAGGGTGCGGAGACCCAGTACTTC.

The V and J genes are TRBV7-9 and TRBJ2-3; D possibly uses TRBD1 or TRBD2 (6 bases each). The germline gives CDR1 SEHNR, CDR2 FQNEAQ (reference sequence). Trimming shortened V by 3 bases and J by 6 bases, and 16 bases separated the two germline ends. This CDR3 has 15 residues. The CDR3 DNA is TGTGCCAGCAGCTTGTCCGGTCAGGGGAGGGATACGCAGTATTTT. Its protein product is CASSLSGQGRDTQYF.

V gene TRBV28 combines with J gene TRBJ1-5; D not certain. This CDR3 spans 11 amino acids. The germline V and J ends were trimmed by 2 bases and 7 bases, with 3 bases remaining between them. CDR1 and CDR2 (germline): MDHEN, SYDVKM. The CDR3 DNA sequence: TGTGCCAGCAGTTTAGCCCAGCCCCAGCATTTT. Protein sequence: CASSLAQPQHF.

V gene TRBV6-1 combines with J gene TRBJ2-7; a weak D match, TRBD1 (6 bases). Trimming pared 6 bases from V and 0 bases from J, leaving 15 bases between. This CDR3 is built from 15 residues. Germline V gene data show CDR1 as MNHNS and CDR2 as SASEGT. CDR3 sequence (DNA): TGTGCCAGCAGATTAGGGACACCCTACTCCTACGAGCAGTACTTC. Translating gives CASRLGTPYSYEQYF.

Only a few counts were recorded for this clone. The J gene is TRBJ2-6, the V gene TRBV12-5; TRBD2 might be the D (5 bases). V dropped 6 bases and J dropped 4 bases, with 13 bases sitting between them. Germline CDR1 reads LGHNT; CDR2 reads FRNRAP. This CDR3 contains 15 residues. The DNA of the CDR3 is TGTGCTAGTGGCCCACTAGTAACCGGGGCCAACGTCCTGACTTTC. Translating it yields CASGPLVTGANVLTF.

This clone was seen a few times. V gene TRBV30 combines with J gene TRBJ2-7; 9 bases are a match to TRBD2. This CDR3 contains 16 residues. The V and J ends lost 0 bases and 2 bases, in that order; junction bases with no gene match: 8. In germline, CDR1 is GTSNPN, CDR2 SVGIG (reference sequence). This chain's CDR3 is CAWSVYRSSGTYEQYF. DNA for the CDR3: TGTGCCTGGAGTGTGTATCGGTCTAGCGGGACCTACGAGCAGTACTTC.

This chain uses TRBV2 with TRBJ1-1; D is unclear. Germline-derived CDR1 and CDR2 are SNHLY and FYNNEI. The CDR3 length is 12 residues. V lost 6 bases and J 1 base, leaving 6 bases between the germline ends. CDR3 residues: CASSPGNTEAFF. In DNA form, the CDR3 reads TGTGCCAGCAGCCCGGGGAACACTGAAGCTTTCTTT.

V and J are TRBV6-6 and TRBJ2-7; 10 nucleotides agree with TRBD1. The CDR3 extends over 14 amino acids. The ends lost 5 bases at V and 3 bases at J; junction bases unmatched: 4. Germline V gives CDR1 MNHNY, CDR2 SVGAGI (reference sequence). The CDR3 here is CASSARDRGYEQYF. In nucleotides, the CDR3 is TGTGCCAGCAGTGCCCGGGACAGGGGCTACGAGCAGTACTTC.

The chain employs TRBV7-2 and TRBJ2-7; D could derive from TRBD1 or TRBD2 (5 bases each). The CDR3 sequence is 13 residues long. Trimming took off 4 bases at V and 3 bases at J, with 10 bases between the two ends. Germline values: CDR1 SGHTA, CDR2 FQGNSA. The chain's CDR3 is CASSWDAGYEQYF. CDR3 DNA sequence: TGTGCCAGCAGCTGGGACGCGGGCTACGAGCAGTACTTC.

V gene TRBV9 combines with J gene TRBJ2-5; no reliable D call. Germline V CDR1 and CDR2: SGDLS, YYNGEE. The CDR3 is 16 residues long. V lost 3 bases and J 2 bases, leaving 17 bases between the germline ends. The CDR3 reads CASSGDLEHLQETQYF. The DNA of the CDR3 is TGTGCCAGCAGCGGTGACCTCGAGCACTTGCAAGAGACCCAGTACTTC. The full variable domain, rest sourced from reference TRBV9 and TRBJ2-5, is DSGVTQTPKHLITATGQRVTLRCSPRSGDLSVYWYQQSLDQGLQFLIQYYNGEERAKGNILERFSAQQFPDLHSELNLSSLELGDSALYFCASSGDLEHLQETQYFGPGTRLLVL.